This T cell receptor beta chain was retrieved from a study of shared clonotypes between healthy human individuals. Sorted-subset replicate PCR reactions were performed with around 200 ng DNA, corresponding to tens of thousands of T cell genomes. Generated by immunoSEQ multiplex PCR, the TCRdb table keeps only in-frame clones and is missing some. The repertoire holds about 300,000 clones, about 74% seen once, with 10% to 13% in the top ten. Trimming cost V 3 bases and J 7 bases; bases outside gene matches: 5. The CDR3 spans 14 residues. Germline V CDR1 and CDR2: MNHEY, SMNVEV (reference sequence). The TCR originated in a man aged 25-45 years in good health. V and J are TRBV27 and TRBJ1-5; 8 bases are shared with TRBD1. Specimen: memory CD4+ T cells sorted from blood. The subset is: CD45RA-negative fraction. The CDR3, as DNA: TGTGCCAGCAGTTTTACGCAGGGGGCCCAGCCCCAGCATTTT. It specifies CASSFTQGAQPQHF.